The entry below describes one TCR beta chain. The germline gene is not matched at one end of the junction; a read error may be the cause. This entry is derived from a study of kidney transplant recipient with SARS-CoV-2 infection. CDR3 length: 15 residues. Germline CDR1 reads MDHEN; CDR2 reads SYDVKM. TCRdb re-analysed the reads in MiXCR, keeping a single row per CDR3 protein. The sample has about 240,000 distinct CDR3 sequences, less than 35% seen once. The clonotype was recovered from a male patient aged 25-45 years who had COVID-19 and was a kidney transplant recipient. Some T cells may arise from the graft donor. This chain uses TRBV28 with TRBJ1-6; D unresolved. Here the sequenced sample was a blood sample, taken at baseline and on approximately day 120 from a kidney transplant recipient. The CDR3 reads CASSPGYLYNSPPHF. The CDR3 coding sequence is TGTGCCAGCAGCCCCGGTTATCTTTATAATTCACCCCCCCACTTT.